The 9 T cell receptor beta chains given below trace back to one sample, sequenced in a study of blood T cell repertoires in COVID-19. This table comes from immunoSEQ multiplex PCR, and its TCRdb copy is limited to in-frame clones, with some not included. The sample lists about 100,000 clones; 80% to 90% were seen once. Input material: PBMCs or T cells enriched from blood (not recorded which). The origin of the receptors is a woman aged 45-59 years who had recovered from COVID-19.

The chain recombines TRBV27 with TRBJ1-4; D is undetermined. The CDR3 runs to 12 residues. Germline loops: CDR1 MNHEY, CDR2 SMNVEV (reference sequence). V was pared by 3 bases and J by 8 bases, with 7 bases between. Here the CDR3 DNA reads TGTGCCAGCAGTTTCCCCGGGGAAAAACTGTTTTTT. Protein product: CASSFPGEKLFF.

This chain joins TRBV28 and TRBJ1-5; D uncertain. CDR1 and CDR2 from the germline V gene are MDHEN and SYDVKM. The V and J ends lost 5 bases and 6 bases respectively, with 11 bases between them. The CDR3 runs to 13 residues. CDR3: CASSLTGSQPQHF. CDR3 in DNA: TGTGCCAGCAGTCTCACGGGGTCTCAGCCCCAGCATTTT.

This sequence joins TRBV5-1 and TRBJ1-1, with TRBD1 matching over 7 bases. J was trimmed by 3 bases and V by 9 bases; bases with no gene match: 11. There are 14 residues in the CDR3. From germline, CDR1 is SGHRS and CDR2 YFSETQ. CDR3 DNA: TGCGCCACCCGACAGGGTGGACCAGACACTGAAGCTTTCTTT. Its translation is CATRQGGPDTEAFF.

This clone was seen only once. Different DNA sequences within this sample yield the same CDR3. The rearrangement uses TRBV11-1 and TRBJ1-2, with D maybe TRBD1 (6 bases). CDR3 length: 13 amino acids. The germline V and J ends were trimmed by 6 bases and 8 bases, with 16 bases remaining between them. Germline V gene data show CDR1 as SGHAT and CDR2 as FQDESV (reference sequence). The CDR3 DNA is TGTGCCAGCAGTTTGAACAGGGTCGGAGGCTACACCTTC. Translation gives CASSLNRVGGYTF.

The V call is TRBV19, the J call TRBJ2-7; TRBD2 might be the D (7 bases). The V gene lost 6 bases and the J gene lost 2 bases, with 14 bases spanning the gap. Germline values: CDR1 LNHDA, CDR2 SQIVND (reference sequence). This CDR3 is 14 amino acids long. CDR3 DNA sequence: TGTGCCAGTAGAGGACTAGGGGGAACCTACGAGCAGTACTTC. Translation gives CASRGLGGTYEQYF.

The genes are TRBV7-9 and TRBJ2-1; 10 bases agree with TRBD2. This CDR3 contains 15 residues. Germline-derived CDR1 and CDR2 are SEHNR and FQNEAQ (reference sequence). The J segment lost 8 bases and the V segment lost 6 bases, leaving 10 bases of the junction unmatched. The CDR3 sequence is CASSSPPSGSYEQFF. CDR3 sequence (DNA): TGTGCCAGCAGTTCTCCTCCTAGCGGGAGCTATGAGCAGTTCTTC.

This clone turned up a few times. This rearrangement joins TRBV7-9 to TRBJ2-7; 13 bases line up with TRBD2. The germline CDR1 and CDR2 sequences are SEHNR and FQNEAQ (reference sequence). The CDR3 sequence is 15 residues long. With V trimmed by 1 base and J by 3 bases, 0 bases remained unmatched. Written as DNA, the CDR3 is TGTGCCAGCAGCTTAGGGACTAGCGGGGGCTACGAGCAGTACTTC. Encoded protein: CASSLGTSGGYEQYF. Based on the CDR3 plus reference TRBV7-9 and TRBJ2-7, the full variable domain is DTGVSQNPRHKITKRGQNVTFRCDPISEHNRLYWYRQTLGQGPEFLTYFQNEAQLEKSRLLSDRFSAERPKGSFSTLEIQRTEQGDSAMYLCASSLGTSGGYEQYFGPGTRLTVT.

This clone came up once. This chain connects TRBV2 to TRBJ1-6, with a weak D call TRBD1 (6 bases). The CDR3 covers 15 residues. Germline V CDR1 and CDR2: SNHLY, FYNNEI. V gave up 7 bases and J gave up 4 bases, with 14 bases separating them. The CDR3: CASILTGDYNSPLHF. The CDR3 DNA is TGTGCCAGCATATTGACAGGAGATTATAATTCACCCCTCCACTTT.

The genes are TRBV21-1 and TRBJ1-4; TRBD1, as called in the table, went unchecked against the DNA. TRBV21-1 is tagged as a pseudogene. This CDR3 comprises 16 residues. Written as DNA, the CDR3 is TGTGCCAGCAGCAAAGCTCTGACACCTTCTAATGAAAAACTGTTTTTT. Protein sequence: CASSKALTPSNEKLFF.